One and the same sample provided the 5 T cell receptor beta chains below, sequenced in a study of cytomegalovirus exposure and HLA in healthy donors. In the PCR, 60 Vbeta and 13 Jbeta primers were used. Sequencing used immunoSEQ multiplex PCR; TCRdb keeps in-frame clones, though not all of them. The sample yields 90,000 to 110,000 clones, around 72% seen once. Source material: PBMCs. These receptors all stem from a man between 25 and 39 years old in good health and CMV-seronegative.

V gene TRBV5-4 combines with J gene TRBJ2-7, with TRBD2 as a possible D gene (6 bases). The CDR3 has 15 residues. Germline lookup yields CDR1 SGHNT and CDR2 YYREEE (reference sequence). Trimming shortened V by 4 bases and J by 2 bases, and 16 bases separated the two germline ends. CDR3 region: CASSRRENGPYEQYF. DNA of the CDR3: TGTGCCAGCAGCCGGCGGGAAAACGGCCCCTACGAGCAGTACTTC.

The chain combines TRBV21-1 with TRBJ1-2. TRBV21-1 has pseudogene status. The CDR3 is made up of 13 amino acids. The CDR3 spells CASRDDGGYGYTF. CDR3 bases: TGTGCCAGCAGAGACGACGGGGGCTATGGCTACACCTTC.

The chain combines TRBV10-2 with TRBJ1-6; possible D gene TRBD1, 6 bases. Trimming pared 4 bases from V and 7 bases from J, leaving 14 bases between. Germline assignment: CDR1 WSHSY and CDR2 SAAADI. CDR3 length equals 15 residues. The CDR3 DNA sequence: TGCGCCAGCAGTGTTTCCCGGACAGCCAATTCACCCCTCCACTTT. Translation: CASSVSRTANSPLHF.

This clone was seen once. The gene calls are TRBV9 and TRBJ1-4, with unresolved D. The CDR3 totals 15 residues. V lost 2 bases and J 3 bases, leaving 11 bases between the germline ends. CDR1 is SGDLS, CDR2 YYNGEE, per germline. The CDR3 region has the DNA TGTGCCAGCAGCGTGAACCCGGGTCCTAATGAAAAACTGTTTTTT. Protein: CASSVNPGPNEKLFF.

This clone turned up a few times. The CDR3: CASSQGRDYYGYTF. The CDR3 DNA is TGTGCCAGCAGTCAAGGACGGGACTACTATGGCTACACCTTC. This chain joins TRBV6-5 and TRBJ1-2; the D gene is possibly TRBD1 (5 bases). The CDR3 is 14 residues long. Between the trimmed V and J ends, which lost 5 bases and 3 bases, there was a span of 13 bases. The germline V gene has CDR1 MNHEY and CDR2 SVGAGI.